The 28 T cell receptor beta chains given below trace back to one sample, sequenced in a study of T cells after somatic rescue of genetic block. Measured with immunoSEQ multiplex PCR; TCRdb has only the in-frame clones, and not every one. The sample has 9,500 to 12,000 clones, approximately 80% seen once. Sequencing was carried out using peripheral blood mononuclear cells (PBMCs). Receptor source: a boy between 5 and 17 years old.

J is TRBJ2-3 and V is TRBV7-2, with a possible D match to TRBD1 (5 bases). Germline CDR1 SGHTA, CDR2 FQGNSA. The V gene lost 1 base and the J gene lost 6 bases, with 8 bases spanning the gap. This CDR3 spans 13 amino acids. CDR3 protein: CASSLVGRDTQYF. The CDR3 DNA is TGTGCCAGCAGCTTAGTGGGGCGGGATACGCAGTATTTT.

The V call is TRBV20-1, the J call TRBJ2-3; TRBD2 is a possible D gene (6 bases). The CDR3 extends over 11 amino acids. Germline loops: CDR1 DFQATT, CDR2 SNEGSKA (reference sequence). The V end lost 6 bases, the J end lost 6 bases, and 10 bases lay between the germline ends. The CDR3: CSANRGDTQYF. Here the CDR3 DNA reads TGCAGTGCAAACCGGGGGGATACGCAGTATTTT.

J is TRBJ2-5 and V is TRBV19; no definite D call. The CDR3 has 10 amino acids. In germline, CDR1 is LNHDA, CDR2 SQIVND (reference sequence). The germline V and J ends were trimmed by 8 bases and 3 bases, with 4 bases remaining between them. The CDR3 loop reads CASRKETQYF. The CDR3 nucleotides read TGTGCCAGTCGAAAAGAGACCCAGTACTTC.

V gene TRBV5-1 combines with J gene TRBJ2-1; D gene ambiguous. V lost 4 bases and J 0 bases, leaving 11 bases between the germline ends. From germline, CDR1 is SGHRS and CDR2 YFSETQ. The CDR3 totals 15 residues. In DNA, the CDR3 is TGCGCCAGCAGCGTCGATTCGAGCTCCTACAATGAGCAGTTCTTC. Translation: CASSVDSSSYNEQFF. The variable domain in full, with the rest retrieved from reference TRBV5-1 and TRBJ2-1, is KAGVTQTPRYLIKTRGQQVTLSCSPISGHRSVSWYQQTPGQGLQFLFEYFSETQRNKGNFPGRFSGRQFSNSRSEMNVSTLELGDSALYLCASSVDSSSYNEQFFGPGTRLTVL.

This clone was counted a single time. In DNA form, the CDR3 reads TGTGCCAGCAGCGCGAGCGGGACCTACAATGAGCAGTTCTTC. Protein sequence: CASSASGTYNEQFF. The chain employs TRBV9 and TRBJ2-1; 7 bases align to TRBD2. The CDR3 has 14 residues. Looked up from germline, CDR1 is SGDLS and CDR2 is YYNGEE. J lost 2 bases, V lost 3 bases, and 2 bases had no gene match. Together with reference TRBV9 and TRBJ2-1, the CDR3 gives the full variable domain: DSGVTQTPKHLITATGQRVTLRCSPRSGDLSVYWYQQSLDQGLQFLIQYYNGEERAKGNILERFSAQQFPDLHSELNLSSLELGDSALYFCASSASGTYNEQFFGPGTRLTVL.

By share, this clone ranks as medium-sized. The chain links TRBV5-1 to TRBJ1-3, with TRBD1 matching over 10 bases. The CDR3 has 14 amino acids. CDR1 SGHRS and CDR2 YFSETQ come from the germline V gene. V was clipped by 3 bases and J by 11 bases; unmatched bases: 8. The CDR3 nucleotides are TGCGCCAGCAGCTGGGGACAGGGGCCAGCGGCCATATATTTT. It specifies CASSWGQGPAAIYF.

The chain employs TRBV25-1 and TRBJ1-2; D is perhaps TRBD1 (6 bases). This CDR3 is built from 13 residues. In germline, CDR1 is MGHDK, CDR2 SYGVNS. The V end was cut by 3 bases, the J end by 5 bases, with 10 bases between. The CDR3 nucleotides are TGTGCCAGCAGTGATGGACAGCGATATGGCTACACCTTC. Amino acid sequence: CASSDGQRYGYTF.

This clone came up once. The J gene is TRBJ2-7, the V gene TRBV7-2, with TRBD2 as a possible D gene (5 bases). The V gene's germline CDR1 is SGHTA and CDR2 FQGNSA. CDR3 length equals 15 residues. V dropped 4 bases and J dropped 4 bases, with 17 bases sitting between them. CDR3 in amino acids: CASSSRLERAYEQYF. The CDR3 DNA reads as TGTGCCAGCAGCTCCCGTTTGGAGAGGGCTTACGAGCAGTACTTC.

This chain joins TRBV10-3 and TRBJ2-3, with TRBD2 matching 9 bases. V dropped 4 bases and J dropped 2; count of bases not matched to a gene: 16. The CDR3 has 19 residues. Per the germline V gene, CDR1 is ENHRY and CDR2 is SYGVKD. CDR3 in amino acids: CAISGVAGGLRRDTDTQYF. In DNA, the CDR3 is TGTGCCATCAGTGGAGTCGCGGGAGGGCTTCGAAGGGACACAGATACGCAGTATTTT.

This clone was seen only a few times. The V call is TRBV6-5, the J call TRBJ1-1, with 8 positions matching TRBD1. J was trimmed by 5 bases and V by 0 bases; bases with no gene match: 5. Germline V lookup: CDR1 MNHEY, CDR2 SVGAGI. The CDR3 has 15 residues. The DNA of the CDR3 is TGTGCCAGCAGTTACTCGACAGGGGCATTGACTGAAGCTTTCTTT. This codes for CASSYSTGALTEAFF.

The rearrangement joins TRBV10-3 to TRBJ2-7; D remains ambiguous. Looked up from germline, CDR1 is ENHRY and CDR2 is SYGVKD. V dropped 6 bases and J dropped 5 bases, with 14 bases sitting between them. The CDR3 totals 13 residues. CDR3 protein: CAISGGFKDEQYF. The CDR3 coding sequence is TGTGCCATCAGCGGCGGCTTCAAGGACGAGCAGTACTTC.

V is TRBV4-3 and J is TRBJ2-3; TRBD2 is a possible D gene (6 bases). Per the germline V gene, CDR1 is LGHNA and CDR2 is YSLEER. The CDR3 length is 20 residues. Trimming stripped 1 base from V and 7 bases from J, with 30 bases between. Written as DNA, the CDR3 is TGCGCCAGCAGCCAAGTTTTTGGACGGCCGGGTCCCCGGGGGTTGTATACGCAGTATTTT. It translates to CASSQVFGRPGPRGLYTQYF.

This clone was seen a single time. The J gene is TRBJ2-3, the V gene TRBV6-4; the D gene is possibly TRBD2 (5 bases). Germline assignment: CDR1 MRHNA and CDR2 SNTAGT. The CDR3 loop spans 13 amino acids. Trimming cost V 3 bases and J 4 bases, with 8 bases left between them. The CDR3 here is CASSEIGADTQYF. CDR3 bases: TGTGCCAGCAGTGAGATCGGGGCAGATACGCAGTATTTT.

This clone was counted a few times. The chain is built from TRBV5-6 and TRBJ2-5, with 9 bases matching TRBD1. There are 15 residues in the CDR3. CDR1 is SGHDT and CDR2 is YYEEEE in the germline V gene. V shed 0 bases and J 5 bases; nucleotides not matched to a gene: 5. The CDR3 DNA reads TGTGCCAGCAGCTTGGTTACAGGGGGCGGGGAGACCCAGTACTTC. Protein: CASSLVTGGGETQYF.

This chain links TRBV10-2 with TRBJ1-3; the D gene is possibly TRBD1 (5 bases). Between the trimmed V and J ends, which lost 1 base and 1 base, there was a span of 5 bases. The CDR3 runs 14 residues. Germline V gene sequence: CDR1 WSHSY, CDR2 SAAADI. The CDR3 here is CASSEWGSGNTIYF. The CDR3 DNA sequence: TGCGCCAGCAGTGAGTGGGGGTCTGGAAACACCATATATTTT.

The chain joins TRBV4-3 to TRBJ2-5; the D is unclear. Trimming removed 4 bases at V and 5 bases at J, with 17 bases between. Looked up from germline, CDR1 is LGHNA and CDR2 is YSLEER. The CDR3 consists of 15 residues. CDR3 DNA: TGCGCCAGCAGCCTTTCTGGTGGCGGTGGGGAGACCCAGTACTTC. Amino acid sequence: CASSLSGGGGETQYF.

This clone showed up just once. The V and J genes are TRBV7-9 and TRBJ2-1; TRBD2 matches 7 bases. The V gene's germline CDR1 is SEHNR and CDR2 FQNEAQ (reference sequence). This CDR3 has 11 amino acids. Trimming at V came to 4 bases and at J to 15 bases, leaving 6 bases not matched to a gene. This CDR3 is CASSSQRDGFF. The CDR3 DNA is TGTGCCAGCAGCTCCCAGCGGGATGGGTTCTTC.

This sequence joins TRBV7-9 and TRBJ2-7; 12 bases are a match to TRBD2. Germline V lookup: CDR1 SEHNR, CDR2 FQNEAQ (reference sequence). There are 18 residues in the CDR3. Trimming at V came to 5 bases and at J to 6 bases, leaving 17 bases not matched to a gene. CDR3 sequence reads: CASSIRRASGGERGEQYF. CDR3 in DNA: TGTGCCAGCAGCATCCGAAGGGCTAGCGGGGGGGAAAGGGGCGAGCAGTACTTC.

This clone was counted a few times. The rearrangement joins TRBV7-2 to TRBJ2-1; no definite D call. In germline, CDR1 is SGHTA, CDR2 FQGNSA. The CDR3 contains 13 residues. V lost 2 bases to trimming and J lost 3 bases, with 5 bases between them. CDR3 bases: TGTGCCAGCAGCTTAACTGACTACAATGAGCAGTTCTTC. It translates to CASSLTDYNEQFF.

This chain connects TRBV7-9 to TRBJ1-1; D is unresolved. CDR1 and CDR2 (germline): SEHNR, FQNEAQ (reference sequence). CDR3 size: 13 residues. The V gene lost 1 base and the J gene lost 10 bases, with 13 bases spanning the gap. The DNA for the CDR3 is TGTGCCAGCAGCTTAGAACAAACCCTGGGAGCTTTCTTT. Protein sequence: CASSLEQTLGAFF.

This clone was seen more than once but under ten times. J is TRBJ1-1 and V is TRBV6-5, with D unclear. The CDR3 runs 12 residues. The V and J ends lost 5 bases and 2 bases respectively, with 6 bases between them. Germline V lookup: CDR1 MNHEY, CDR2 SVGAGI. CDR3 nucleotide sequence: TGTGCCAGCAGTGAAGTAAACACTGAAGCTTTCTTT. Protein sequence: CASSEVNTEAFF.

The chain combines TRBV15 with TRBJ2-3; weak D call: TRBD2 (6 bases). Trimming removed 2 bases from V and 7 bases from J, with 13 bases in between. This CDR3 is built from 14 residues. Germline assignment: CDR1 LNHNV and CDR2 YYDKDF (reference sequence). CDR3 loop: CATSRPAGGNTQYF. The CDR3 nucleotides read TGTGCCACCAGCAGACCCGCCGGGGGTAATACGCAGTATTTT.

This chain connects TRBV28 to TRBJ2-1, with 9 positions matching TRBD2. Trimming cost V 6 bases and J 5 bases; bases outside gene matches: 11. The CDR3 contains 16 residues. The germline gives CDR1 MDHEN, CDR2 SYDVKM. CDR3 residues: CASRVKRASGNNEQFF. In nucleotides, the CDR3 is TGTGCCAGCAGAGTCAAAAGGGCTAGCGGGAACAATGAGCAGTTCTTC.

The J gene is TRBJ2-3, the V gene TRBV5-6; no clear D gene. Germline V gives CDR1 SGHDT, CDR2 YYEEEE. The CDR3 runs 14 residues. The V end was cut by 0 bases, the J end by 5 bases, with 10 bases between. For the CDR3, the DNA is TGTGCCAGCAGCTTGGGAGTCTGGGGAGATACGCAGTATTTT. Translating gives CASSLGVWGDTQYF.

This clone appeared once. This chain joins TRBV12-5 and TRBJ1-6; D perhaps matches TRBD1 (5 bases). From germline, CDR1 is LGHNT and CDR2 FRNRAP. This CDR3 is 14 amino acids long. V lost 1 base and J lost 6, with 7 bases in between. CDR3 in DNA: TGTGCTAGTGGTTTGGGGGGGGTTAATTCACCCCTCCACTTT. Amino acid sequence: CASGLGGVNSPLHF.

Only a few counts were recorded for this clone. The J gene is TRBJ2-3, the V gene TRBV25-1; 13 positions agree with TRBD2. CDR1 MGHDK and CDR2 SYGVNS come from the germline V gene. V gave up 4 bases and J gave up 0 bases; unmatched junction bases: 7. The CDR3 is 18 residues long. For the CDR3, the DNA is TGTGCCAGCAGTGCGCCGGGACTAGCGGGAACTAGCACAGATACGCAGTATTTT. Residues: CASSAPGLAGTSTDTQYF.

The chain couples TRBV7-2 to TRBJ2-3, with D perhaps TRBD1 (5 bases). The germline V gene has CDR1 SGHTA and CDR2 FQGNSA. V was clipped by 1 base and J by 3 bases, with 5 bases between them. This CDR3 spans 13 amino acids. In DNA, the CDR3 is TGTGCCAGCAGCTTAGAGGGGACAGATACGCAGTATTTT. Protein: CASSLEGTDTQYF.

The chain's CDR3 is CASSRTSQETQYF. Written as DNA, the CDR3 is TGTGCCAGCAGCCGGACTAGCCAAGAGACCCAGTACTTC. The V and J genes are TRBV7-8 and TRBJ2-5, with 7 bases identical to TRBD2. The CDR3 totals 13 residues. CDR1 SGHVS and CDR2 FQNEAQ come from the germline V gene. V was clipped by 5 bases and J by 1 base; unmatched bases: 1.